This TCR beta chain was documented in a study of cytomegalovirus exposure and HLA in healthy donors. Study results and caveats: Cytomegalovirus-associated status was assigned to roughly 160 TCR beta chains. Association of a missense DCLRE1C variant with TCR beta V- and J-gene trimming was reported in a later analysis. Follow-up analysis found HLA locus-dependent TCR association rates, highest for DRB1 and lowest for HLA-C. Prediction of most subjects' HLA-A and HLA-B alleles by TCR beta sequences was reportedly accurate.

Vbeta (60) and Jbeta (13) primers were used in the PCR. Assay: immunoSEQ multiplex PCR; the TCRdb copy retains only in-frame clones and omits some. The sample holds roughly 100,000 clones; approximately 64% are singletons and the top ten take roughly 3.2%. V was pared by 6 bases and J by 3 bases, with 7 bases of the junction left unmatched. This CDR3 is built from 15 residues. CDR1 and CDR2 (germline): MNHEY, SVGAGI. Note on this clone: Its antigen is not known.

The clonotype comes from a man in his sixties in good health and CMV-seronegative. V and J are TRBV6-5 and TRBJ1-5, with 8 bases lining up with TRBD1. The sequenced material came from PBMCs. Written as DNA, the CDR3 is TGTGCCAGCAGATCGGACAGGGTGGCCAATCAGCCCCAGCATTTT. As protein: CASRSDRVANQPQHF.